The 2 T cell receptor beta chains in this list originate from one sample, sequenced in a study of OX40 agonist ivuxolimab in advanced cancers. Repertoires were generated with immunoSEQ multiplex PCR, while TCRdb's copy carries only in-frame clones and drops some. The table records about 68,000 clones, over 75% of them present only once. Sequenced here: CD4+ or CD8+ T cells sorted from blood, sampled in a trial of the OX40 agonist ivuxolimab. The receptors were sampled from an adult with an advanced solid tumor such as melanoma, head and neck, liver or kidney cancer.

The chain recombines TRBV6-6 with TRBJ1-3, with D unresolved. V was clipped by 8 bases and J by 4 bases, with 15 bases between them. The CDR3 is 14 residues long. The germline CDR1 and CDR2 sequences are MNHNY and SVGAGI (reference sequence). CDR3 residues: CASRREFQGNTIYF. The CDR3, as DNA: TGTGCCAGCCGTCGGGAATTCCAAGGAAACACCATATATTTT.

The chain is built from TRBV6-5 and TRBJ1-2, with D perhaps matching TRBD1 (6 bases). From germline, CDR1 is MNHEY and CDR2 SVGAGI. Trimming took off 8 bases at V and 5 bases at J, with 15 bases between the two ends. The CDR3 totals 13 residues. CDR3 nucleotides: TGTGCCAGCGGAGTAGGGGGGTGGTATGGCTACACCTTC. This gives the protein CASGVGGWYGYTF.